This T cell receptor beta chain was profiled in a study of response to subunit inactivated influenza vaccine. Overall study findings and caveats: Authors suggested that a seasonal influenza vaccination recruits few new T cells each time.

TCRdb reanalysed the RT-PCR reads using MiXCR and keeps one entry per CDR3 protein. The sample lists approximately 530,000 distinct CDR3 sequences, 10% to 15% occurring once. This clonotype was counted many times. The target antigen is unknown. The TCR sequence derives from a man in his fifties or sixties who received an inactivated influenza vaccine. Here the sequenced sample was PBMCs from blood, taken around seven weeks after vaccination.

DNA of the CDR3: TGTGCCAGCAGTTCCCACACGCTTAGCTCCTACGAGCAGTACTTC. Its protein product is CASSSHTLSSYEQYF. The rearrangement links TRBV12-3 or TRBV12-4 to TRBJ2-7; D is undetermined. Deletions cut 4 bases from V and 0 bases from J, with 13 bases between. The CDR3 has 15 residues.